These 12 T cell receptor beta chains were sequenced from one sample in a study of T cell repertoires in breast cancer (dated by TCRdb to 2016 to 2017). The study used an expanded emulsion RT-PCR method with primers for all TCR V genes to analyze paired alpha-beta TCRs of CD8+ T cells. Library construction relied on emulsion pairing. Data came from an Illumina MiSeq. Unpaired genes were suppressed by a second nested PCR containing blocking oligos, after which a third nested PCR added Illumina adaptors and barcodes. Starting from the raw public reads, TCRdb applied fastp trimming at Q25, assembled clones with MiXCR and retained in-frame beta chains. Each entry merges the rows of one CDR3 protein and shows their most common DNA and genes. Across this sample there are about 40,000 distinct CDR3 sequences, with under 50% seen only once. Clones ranked in the top ten supply 55% to 75% of the sample. Sequencing was done on a sample of CD8+ T cells. The source is a pool of human donors with breast cancer or a healthy control (not recorded which).

A few counts support this clonotype. The chain carries TRBV6-2 or TRBV6-3 and TRBJ2-3; D unclear. Germline V lookup: CDR1 MNHEY, CDR2 SVGEGT. The V end was cut by 4 bases, the J end by 1 base, with 12 bases between. The CDR3 is 15 residues long. CDR3 residues: CASSFLPPGTDTQYF. The CDR3 DNA is TGTGCCAGCAGTTTCCTACCTCCAGGCACAGATACGCAGTATTTT.

The chain is built from TRBV7-9 and TRBJ2-7; D not resolved. Germline values: CDR1 SEHNR, CDR2 FQNEAQ (reference sequence). This CDR3 region has 14 residues. The V end lost 2 bases, the J end lost 0 bases, and 8 bases lay between the germline ends. DNA of the CDR3: TGTGCCAGCAGCTTACCCGTGCTCTCCTACGAGCAGTACTTC. As protein: CASSLPVLSYEQYF. The full variable domain, its missing parts supplied by reference TRBV7-9 and TRBJ2-7, is DTGVSQNPRHKITKRGQNVTFRCDPISEHNRLYWYRQTLGQGPEFLTYFQNEAQLEKSRLLSDRFSAERPKGSFSTLEIQRTEQGDSAMYLCASSLPVLSYEQYFGPGTRLTVT.

The chain links TRBV7-9 to TRBJ1-4, with TRBD1 identical over 9 bases. V gave up 5 bases and J gave up 7 bases; unmatched junction bases: 8. Germline V CDR1 and CDR2: SEHNR, FQNEAQ (reference sequence). This CDR3 is 15 amino acids long. As DNA, the CDR3 is TGTGCCAGCAGCCGGGCGGTGACAGGGGGTGAAAAACTGTTTTTT. Amino acid sequence: CASSRAVTGGEKLFF.

There are many counts of this clonotype. This chain joins TRBV25-1 and TRBJ1-2; 7 nucleotides agree with TRBD1. With V trimmed by 6 bases and J by 5 bases, 12 bases remained unmatched. The CDR3 is 15 residues long. Germline lookup yields CDR1 MGHDK and CDR2 SYGVNS. The CDR3 DNA reads as TGTGCCAGCAGCGACCATCTGGGGACAGAGTATGGCTACACCTTC. Amino acids: CASSDHLGTEYGYTF.

The rearrangement uses TRBV12-3 or TRBV12-4 and TRBJ2-3; 7 positions agree with TRBD2. With V trimmed by 7 bases and J by 9 bases, 7 bases remained unmatched. CDR3 length: 12 amino acids. This CDR3 is CASTFGGITQYF. CDR3 DNA sequence: TGTGCCAGCACCTTCGGGGGGATAACGCAGTATTTT.

This chain uses TRBV12-3 or TRBV12-4 with TRBJ1-1; D is unresolved. V lost 6 bases and J lost 1, with 9 bases in between. The CDR3 covers 13 residues. This CDR3 reads CASRQGQNTEAFF. For the CDR3, the DNA is TGTGCCAGCAGACAAGGGCAGAACACTGAAGCTTTCTTT.

This clonotype was picked up one time. This chain joins TRBV27 and TRBJ1-5; a weak D match, TRBD1 (6 bases). Trimming pared 7 bases from V and 2 bases from J, leaving 18 bases between. This CDR3 contains 16 residues. The germline V gene encodes CDR1 MNHEY and CDR2 SMNVEV (reference sequence). In DNA, the CDR3 is TGTGCCAGCATGATGGGGGGGGCTATTGGCAATCAGCCCCAGCATTTT. Amino acids: CASMMGGAIGNQPQHF.

The chain recombines TRBV24-1 with TRBJ2-3, with a possible D match to TRBD2 (6 bases). The CDR3 length is 13 residues. CDR1 and CDR2 from the germline V gene are KGHDR and SFDVKD. The V gene lost 9 bases and the J gene lost 1 base, with 10 bases spanning the gap. This CDR3 is CATGRNGTDTQYF. CDR3 nucleotide sequence: TGTGCCACCGGGAGGAACGGCACAGATACGCAGTATTTT.

This clonotype was recorded many times. The rearrangement uses TRBV27 and TRBJ2-7; 9 bases are a match to TRBD2. V lost 7 bases, J lost 1 base, and 2 bases stayed unmatched. The CDR3 runs 13 residues. Looked up from germline, CDR1 is MNHEY and CDR2 is SMNVEV (reference sequence). Here the CDR3 reads CASNAGGSYEQYF. The CDR3, as DNA: TGTGCCAGCAACGCGGGGGGGTCCTACGAGCAGTACTTC.

The chain combines TRBV18 with TRBJ1-1; TRBD1 aligns across 8 bases. The CDR3 extends over 15 amino acids. Germline-derived CDR1 and CDR2 are KGHSH and LQKENI. Unmatched junction bases numbered 15, after V lost 6 bases and J lost 9 bases. The DNA for the CDR3 is TGTGCCAGCTCGCCTACCGCTCAGGGGGCCGCCCAAGCTTTCTTT. Translation: CASSPTAQGAAQAFF.

The V gene is TRBV25-1, the J gene TRBJ2-3, with 14 bases that match TRBD2. V shed 4 bases, J shed 2 bases, and the junction held 8 bases outside the gene matches. CDR1 and CDR2 (germline): MGHDK, SYGVNS. This CDR3 comprises 18 residues. The DNA of the CDR3 is TGTGCCAGCAGTGGAGGGACTAGCGGGAGCCCCTACACAGATACGCAGTATTTT. Residues: CASSGGTSGSPYTDTQYF.

The V call is TRBV6-9, the J call TRBJ1-1; a possible D gene is TRBD1 (5 bases). Per germline, CDR1 MNHGY and CDR2 SVAAGI. With 3 bases removed from V and 5 bases from J, the gap between germline ends came to 10 bases. This CDR3 has 13 amino acids. The DNA for the CDR3 is TGTGCCAGCAGTTACCTCAGGGTGACTGAAGCTTTCTTT. It encodes CASSYLRVTEAFF.